This T cell receptor (beta chain) appears in the sequencing data of a study of blood T cells in healthy people across ages. Isolation of PBMCs gave at least 6 million cells per sample. Germline assignment: CDR1 ENHRY and CDR2 SYGVKD. The length of the CDR3 is 13 residues. V was clipped by 5 bases and J by 1 base, with 8 bases between them. A second PCR, run for about 6 to 12 cycles, used a sample-barcoded 5' primer plus a J-beta primer mix. Each cDNA was tagged by a template-switch adaptor containing 12 random nucleotides. Each CDR3 protein is one row after TCRdb ran MiXCR on the 5' RACE reads. The sample has about 730,000 distinct CDR3 sequences, 40% to 45% seen once.

The TCR was taken from a woman aged 55-70 years in good health. The rearrangement joins TRBV10-3 to TRBJ1-1, with D hard to call. The sequencing input was blood. Here the CDR3 reads CAISSAWNTEAFF. The CDR3 nucleotides read TGTGCCATCAGTTCCGCCTGGAACACTGAAGCTTTCTTT.